Listed below are T cell receptor beta chains from one sample, sequenced in a study of T cell responses to AZD1222 COVID-19 vaccine. Data came from immunoSEQ multiplex PCR; TCRdb stores just in-frame clones and leaves some out. The table has about 140,000 clones, roughly 90% seen once. Specimen: peripheral blood, collected on day 0 of AZD1222 vaccination. The receptors were gathered from an adult in good health. Both conserved end residues are part of each CDR3. A D gene is named only where the DNA matches it firmly. For some rows the clone size is stated as once, few or many, or as a class when expanded; others skip it.

TRBV28	TRBJ2-5	.	.	CASRAGGQRTQYF	TGTGCCAGCAGGGCGGGGGGACAGAGGACCCAGTACTTC
TRBV12-3/TRBV12-4	TRBJ1-1	few	.	CASSLSGAEAFF	TGTGCCAGCAGTTTAAGCGGGGCTGAAGCTTTCTTT
TRBV7-8	TRBJ1-1	.	.	CASSLGGSTEAFF	TGTGCCAGCAGCTTAGGGGGGAGCACTGAAGCTTTCTTT
TRBV5-1	TRBJ1-1	.	.	CASNKQGGLSGTEAFF	TGCGCCAGCAATAAACAGGGAGGGCTTTCGGGGACTGAAGCTTTCTTT
TRBV6-2/TRBV6-3	TRBJ1-5	.	.	CASSSGNSNQPQHF	TGTGCCAGCAGTTCAGGGAATAGCAATCAGCCCCAGCATTTT
TRBV18	TRBJ2-5	once	TRBD2	CASSPGLQETQYF	TGTGCCAGCTCACCGGGACTACAAGAGACCCAGTACTTC
TRBV21-1	TRBJ1-5	.	.	CASSKEGRGWDSNQPQHF	TGTGCCAGCAGCAAAGAAGGGAGGGGCTGGGATAGCAATCAGCCCCAGCATTTT
TRBV9	TRBJ1-3	.	.	CASSVEGSGNTIYF	TGTGCCAGCAGCGTAGAGGGGTCTGGAAACACCATATATTTT
TRBV6-6	TRBJ1-2	.	.	CASSYPDGSNYGYTF	TGTGCCAGCAGTTACCCGGACGGATCCAACTATGGCTACACCTTC
TRBV6-5	TRBJ1-6	.	.	CASSYSGGNSPLHF	TGTGCCAGCAGTTACTCTGGGGGGAATTCACCCCTCCACTTT
TRBV5-1	TRBJ2-1	.	TRBD2	CASSFRAGVVRQFF	TGCGCCAGCAGCTTTCGCGCGGGAGTTGTGAGGCAGTTCTTC
TRBV9	TRBJ2-2	.	TRBD2	CASSGVAGGGTGELFF	TGTGCCAGCAGCGGCGTAGCGGGAGGAGGTACCGGGGAGCTGTTTTTT
TRBV9	TRBJ2-7	.	TRBD2	CASSVASGAPSEQYF	TGTGCCAGCAGCGTAGCCAGCGGGGCCCCTTCCGAGCAGTACTTC
TRBV5-1	TRBJ2-3	once	TRBD1	CASSWTGGVDTQYF	TGCGCCAGCAGCTGGACAGGGGGTGTAGATACGCAGTATTTT
TRBV5-1	TRBJ1-2	.	.	CASAAGGGYGYTF	TGCGCCAGCGCGGCGGGGGGTGGCTATGGCTACACCTTC
TRBV30	TRBJ1-2	.	TRBD1	CAWSVSGGNTF	TGTGCCTGGAGTGTATCAGGGGGGAACACCTTC
TRBV3-1/TRBV3-2	TRBJ2-5	.	TRBD2	CASSQDGRDEETQYF	TGTGCCAGCAGCCAAGATGGGAGGGACGAGGAGACCCAGTACTTC
TRBV19	TRBJ1-5	.	TRBD1	CASSISRGQGGNQPQHF	TGTGCCAGTAGTATTTCGCGGGGGCAGGGGGGCAATCAGCCCCAGCATTTT
TRBV11-2	TRBJ2-3	.	.	CASSLESRMPTDTQYF	TGTGCCAGCAGCTTAGAATCGCGAATGCCCACAGATACGCAGTATTTT
TRBV19	TRBJ2-3	.	TRBD1	CASTGPGTGVKSTDTQYF	TGTGCCAGTACGGGCCCCGGGACAGGGGTCAAGAGCACAGATACGCAGTATTTT
TRBV19	TRBJ1-2	.	.	CASSRGPASYGYTF	TGTGCCAGTAGCCGCGGACCAGCCTCCTATGGCTACACCTTC
TRBV18	TRBJ1-5	.	TRBD1	CASSPYGQGPPQPQHF	TGTGCCAGCTCACCATACGGACAGGGCCCCCCTCAGCCCCAGCATTTT
TRBV4-1	TRBJ2-7	.	TRBD2	CASSQMGLEAVEQYF	TGCGCCAGCAGCCAGATGGGACTAGAGGCGGTCGAGCAGTACTTC
TRBV2	TRBJ1-1	.	.	CASGAVPAGLDTEAFF	TGTGCCAGCGGGGCCGTCCCAGCAGGGTTAGACACTGAAGCTTTCTTT
TRBV28	TRBJ1-5	.	.	CASRIPSAGNQPQHF	TGTGCCAGCAGGATCCCTAGTGCTGGCAATCAGCCCCAGCATTTT